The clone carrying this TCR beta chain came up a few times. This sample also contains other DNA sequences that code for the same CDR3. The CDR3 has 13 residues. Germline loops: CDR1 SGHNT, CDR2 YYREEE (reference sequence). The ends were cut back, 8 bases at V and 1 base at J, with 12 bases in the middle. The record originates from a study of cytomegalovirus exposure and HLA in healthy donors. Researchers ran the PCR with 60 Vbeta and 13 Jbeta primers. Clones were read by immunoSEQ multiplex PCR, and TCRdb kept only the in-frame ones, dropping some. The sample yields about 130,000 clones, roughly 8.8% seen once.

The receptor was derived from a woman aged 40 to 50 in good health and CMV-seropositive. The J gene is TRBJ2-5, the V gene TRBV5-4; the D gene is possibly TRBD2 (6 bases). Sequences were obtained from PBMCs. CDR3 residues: CASSRDSQETQYF. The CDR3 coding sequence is TGTGCCAGTTCTCGGGACTCCCAAGAGACCCAGTACTTC.